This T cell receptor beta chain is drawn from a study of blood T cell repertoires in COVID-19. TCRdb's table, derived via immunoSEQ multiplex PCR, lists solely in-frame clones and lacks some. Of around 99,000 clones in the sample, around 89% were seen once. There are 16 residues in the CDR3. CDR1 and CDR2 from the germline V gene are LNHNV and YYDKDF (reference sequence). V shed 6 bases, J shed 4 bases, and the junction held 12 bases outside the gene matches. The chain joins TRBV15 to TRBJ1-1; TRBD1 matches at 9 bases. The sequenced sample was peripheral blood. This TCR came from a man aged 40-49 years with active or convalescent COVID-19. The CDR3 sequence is CATRPGQGRGSTEAFF. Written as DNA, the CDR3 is TGTGCCACCAGACCGGGACAGGGACGTGGGAGCACTGAAGCTTTCTTT.